The sequence of this TCR beta chain was determined in a study of blood T cell repertoires in COVID-19. This clone appeared once. In the original analysis: Reference gene primer amplification gave nucleated cell count estimates. Method: immunoSEQ multiplex PCR; TCRdb's copy keeps in-frame clones and lacks some. The V and J calls and the clone size are those of that table, but D and trimming were determined from the DNA. The table shows approximately 180,000 clones, with roughly 76% occurring only once. Followed over time, Seattle patients had been enrolled while infection was active. V gave up 6 bases and J gave up 4 bases; unmatched junction bases: 2. Germline CDR1 MDHEN, CDR2 SYDVKM. This CDR3 has 13 residues.

The rearrangement joins TRBV28 to TRBJ2-5; 10 bases agree with TRBD2. This receptor was taken from a woman at least 80 years old with COVID-19, enrolled during active disease. The sample was peripheral blood. For the CDR3, the DNA is TGTGCCAGCAGCACTAGCGGGACAGAGACCCAGTACTTC. It encodes CASSTSGTETQYF.